A selection of T cell receptor beta chains follows, all from one sample in a study of response to subunit inactivated influenza vaccine. TCRdb independently ran MiXCR on the RT-PCR reads; one entry per CDR3 protein. The repertoire has some 570,000 distinct CDR3 sequences, 11% of them found once; the top ten carry 9.5% to 11%. A further study also used this sample, focusing on T cells expressing NK-cell markers.

Specimen: PBMCs from blood, collected on the day of vaccination. The receptor source for this set is a middle-aged man who received an inactivated influenza vaccine. Both conserved end residues are part of each CDR3. D genes are given only for firm matches. Clone size is shown for a subset of rows, as once, few, many or a class of expanded clone.

V gene	clone size	D gene	CDR3 length	J gene	CDR3 protein	CDR3 DNA
TRBV30	many	.	12	TRBJ2-5	CAWSVASPTRYF	TGTGCCTGGAGTGTAGCGAGCCCCACGCGGTACTTC
TRBV4-2	few	.	18	TRBJ2-1	CASSQRSGVHSSYNEQFF	TGTGCCAGCAGCCAGAGATCGGGGGTTCACAGCTCCTACAATGAGCAGTTCTTC
TRBV6-2/TRBV6-3	few	TRBD1	12	TRBJ1-6	CASSGQDSPLHF	TGTGCCAGCTCGGGACAGGACTCACCCCTCCACTTT
TRBV6-1	few	.	13	TRBJ1-5	CASSKKWDQPQHF	TGTGCCAGCAGTAAGAAGTGGGATCAGCCCCAGCATTTT
TRBV12-3/TRBV12-4	few	.	11	TRBJ2-6	CASSVSNVLTF	TGTGCCAGCAGTGTTTCCAACGTCCTGACTTTC
TRBV11-2	.	.	18	TRBJ2-2	CASSPAVSGQFRPGELFF	TGTGCCAGCAGCCCCGCGGTTTCGGGGCAATTCCGGCCCGGGGAGCTGTTTTTT
TRBV5-1	.	.	12	TRBJ2-5	CASSLGGADQYF	TGCGCCAGCAGCTTGGGCGGGGCTGACCAGTACTTC
TRBV11-1	.	.	14	TRBJ2-2	CASSLEAVTGELFF	TGTGCCAGCAGCTTAGAGGCTGTCACCGGGGAGCTGTTTTTT
TRBV7-8	few	TRBD2	15	TRBJ2-1	CASSLPGGSYNEQFF	TGTGCCAGCAGCTTACCGGGGGGGTCCTACAATGAGCAGTTCTTC
TRBV21-1	few	.	15	TRBJ1-4	CASSNDRGRYEKLFF	TGTGCCAGCAGCAACGACAGGGGAAGATATGAAAAACTGTTTTTT